These 9 T cell receptor beta chains were all obtained from the same sample, sequenced in a study of CD8 T cells in Susac syndrome. RNA amounts of about 0.5 to 1 ug underwent reverse transcription with random hexamers. TCRdb called the immunoSEQ multiplex PCR reads again in MiXCR, with one record for every CDR3 protein. This sample yields more than 95,000 distinct CDR3 sequences, of which over 85% are seen a single time; more than 0.25% belongs to the top ten. The sample taken for sequencing was CD8+ T cells from PBMCs. The receptors derive from a human donor with multiple sclerosis.

This sequence joins TRBV12-3 or TRBV12-4 and TRBJ2-3; 10 bases match TRBD1. CDR3 length equals 19 residues. The ends lost 5 bases at V and 2 bases at J; junction bases unmatched: 16. In DNA, the CDR3 is TGTGCCAGCAGTCGCGTCGACCAGGACAGGGGGGGTTTCACAGATACGCAGTATTTT. Translating it yields CASSRVDQDRGGFTDTQYF.

The chain links TRBV5-1 to TRBJ2-1, with TRBD1 matching over 8 bases. CDR3 length: 14 residues. V lost 4 bases, J lost 8 bases, and 8 bases stayed unmatched. Germline V gene data show CDR1 as SGHRS and CDR2 as YFSETQ. Here the CDR3 DNA reads TGCGCCAGCAGCAGGACAGGGCGAGGGGATGAGCAGTTCTTC. Protein: CASSRTGRGDEQFF.

The rearrangement links TRBV9 to TRBJ1-3; a weak D match, TRBD1 (6 bases). The V end lost 0 bases, the J end lost 2 bases, and 15 bases lay between the germline ends. CDR1 and CDR2 (germline): SGDLS, YYNGEE. The CDR3 runs 17 residues. The CDR3 is CASSVGAGDWAGNTIYF. In DNA form, the CDR3 reads TGTGCCAGCAGCGTAGGGGCAGGGGATTGGGCTGGAAACACCATATATTTT.

The chain joins TRBV29-1 to TRBJ2-6; D is possibly TRBD1 (6 bases). Trimming left V 6 bases short and J 2 bases short, with 14 bases between. CDR3 length equals 15 residues. Germline V CDR1 and CDR2: SQVTM, ANQGSEA. The DNA for the CDR3 is TGCAGCGTCTACAAACAGGGAACTGGGGCCAACGTCCTGACTTTC. It encodes CSVYKQGTGANVLTF.

The chain combines TRBV3-1 with TRBJ2-5, with TRBD2 identical over 10 bases. In germline, CDR1 is LGHDT, CDR2 YNNKEL (reference sequence). Trimming at V came to 7 bases and at J to 0 bases, leaving 11 bases not matched to a gene. The CDR3 consists of 17 residues. The CDR3 DNA reads TGTGCCAGCAACCCCGGACTAGCGGAGACGTACCAAGAGACCCAGTACTTC. Protein product: CASNPGLAETYQETQYF.

The rearrangement links TRBV4-1 to TRBJ2-3, with 9 positions matching TRBD1. The J segment lost 5 bases and the V segment lost 3 bases, leaving 15 bases of the junction unmatched. CDR1 MGHRA and CDR2 YSYEKL come from the germline V gene. The CDR3 is 18 amino acids. The CDR3 spells CASSHRLIGTGPQDTQYF. The CDR3 bases are TGCGCCAGCAGCCATCGCCTAATCGGGACAGGGCCCCAAGATACGCAGTATTTT.

CDR3 DNA sequence: TGTGCCATCAGTGAGTCGGGGGGACAAAATCAAGAGACCCAGTACTTC. As protein: CAISESGGQNQETQYF. The V and J genes are TRBV10-3 and TRBJ2-5; tentatively, D is TRBD1 or TRBD2 (6 bases each). The germline V gene has CDR1 ENHRY and CDR2 SYGVKD. Trimming cost V 0 bases and J 2 bases, with 13 bases left between them. This CDR3 region has 16 residues.

The rearrangement joins TRBV5-1 to TRBJ2-1; D could derive from TRBD1 or TRBD2 (5 bases each). CDR1 is SGHRS and CDR2 is YFSETQ in the germline V gene. V lost 0 bases, J lost 7 bases, and 11 bases lay in between. The length of the CDR3 is 14 residues. The CDR3 reads CASSLARGRNEQFF. CDR3 nucleotides: TGCGCCAGCAGCTTGGCTAGGGGACGGAATGAGCAGTTCTTC.

The V gene is TRBV2, the J gene TRBJ2-3; TRBD2 is a possible D gene (6 bases). The CDR3 has 15 amino acids. Trimming removed 2 bases at V and 2 bases at J, with 11 bases between. The germline CDR1 and CDR2 sequences are SNHLY and FYNNEI. CDR3 loop: CASSESGAHTDTQYF. The CDR3 DNA follows: TGTGCCAGCAGTGAATCGGGAGCCCACACAGATACGCAGTATTTT.